This T cell receptor beta chain was identified in a study of shared clonotypes between healthy human individuals. Study outcomes and limitations: It was the non-shared clonotypes that had lower generation probabilities than clonotypes shared by all four donors.

As for this clone: Its antigen is not identified.

At the deep level, the assay was run. TCRdb's copy holds only in-frame clones and misses some; the assay was immunoSEQ multiplex PCR. Here the sample spans around 2,000,000 clones, more than 85% being singletons. The ends were cut back, 6 bases at V and 9 bases at J, with 18 bases in the middle. CDR1 is WNHNN and CDR2 is SYGVQD in the germline V gene (reference sequence). This CDR3 has 13 amino acids. Cells designated naive CD8 were CD45RO-negative and were positively selected for CCR7, with terminally differentiated effector memory CD45RA+ cells excluded. Each donor was a Caucasian adult residing in Nashville, Tennessee.

Source material: naive CD8+ T cells from PBMCs. The sequence came from a man aged 18 to 30 in good health. Some clones in this sample may be carry-over from other donors' samples. This sequence joins TRBV10-1 and TRBJ2-7; D ambiguous. CDR3 loop: CASSPGPAGVQYF. The CDR3 coding sequence is TGCGCCAGCAGCCCCGGCCCGGCTGGGGTGCAGTACTTC.